This T cell receptor beta chain emerged from a study of shared clonotypes between healthy human individuals. On sorted subsets, replicate PCRs used 150 to 250 ng DNA, or roughly 30,000 T cell genomes. Profiled with immunoSEQ multiplex PCR; TCRdb holds only in-frame clones, not every one. The sample yields millions of clones, about 95% seen once. The CDR3 runs to 16 residues. From germline, CDR1 is SGHVS and CDR2 FQNEAQ. Trimming shortened V by 1 base and J by 6 bases, and 16 bases separated the two germline ends. CD45RO-negative cells were positively selected for CCR7, leaving out terminally differentiated effector memory CD45RA+ cells.

The receptor was derived from a young man in good health. The chain has TRBV7-8 and TRBJ1-5, with D perhaps TRBD1 (5 bases). The specimen sequenced was naive CD8+ T cells sorted from blood. DNA for the CDR3: TGTGCCAGCAGCTTAGAGGGACCGCAGTTCGTTCAGCCCCAGCATTTT. It yields the protein CASSLEGPQFVQPQHF.